The 4 T cell receptor beta chains in this list originate from one sample, sequenced in a study of T cell responses to AZD1222 COVID-19 vaccine. Libraries were prepared by immunoSEQ multiplex PCR; TCRdb keeps only in-frame clonotypes and omits some of them. The repertoire holds 89,000 or so clones, with 80% to 95% as singletons. Sequenced material: peripheral blood, taken 28 days after the second AZD1222 dose. The source is an adult who received the AZD1222 COVID-19 vaccine.

Regarding this clone: One junction end disagrees with the germline gene, perhaps due to a read error. The chain uses TRBV29-1 and TRBJ2-7, with TRBD1 identical over 11 bases. Germline V gene sequence: CDR1 SQVTM, CDR2 ANQGSEA. The CDR3 spans 13 residues. The CDR3 sequence: CSVGQGASFEQYF. In DNA, the CDR3 is TGCAGCGTCGGACAGGGGGCTTCCTTCGAGCAGTACTTC.

The chain joins TRBV5-1 to TRBJ2-2; no definite D call. Germline V lookup: CDR1 SGHRS, CDR2 YFSETQ. V shed 5 bases and J shed 0 bases, with 8 bases lying between them. The CDR3 is 14 residues long. The CDR3 loop reads CASRLPANTGELFF. The CDR3 coding sequence is TGCGCCAGCAGGCTCCCGGCGAACACCGGGGAGCTGTTTTTT.

The V and J genes are TRBV19 and TRBJ2-1; 8 bases agree with TRBD2. V was pared by 5 bases and J by 0 bases, with 15 bases of the junction left unmatched. Germline V gene data show CDR1 as LNHDA and CDR2 as SQIVND (reference sequence). The CDR3 extends over 19 amino acids. In DNA, the CDR3 is TGTGCCAGTAGTCCAGGTGGGGCTTCGGGGGGGAGCTCCTACAATGAGCAGTTCTTC. The encoded protein is CASSPGGASGGSSYNEQFF.

V and J are TRBV5-5 and TRBJ1-4, with TRBD1 as a possible D gene (6 bases). The germline V gene encodes CDR1 SGHKS and CDR2 YYEKEE (reference sequence). With 5 bases removed from V and 6 bases from J, the gap between germline ends came to 11 bases. This CDR3 is 13 amino acids long. In nucleotides, the CDR3 is TGTGCCAGCAGACCAAGACAGGATGAAAAACTGTTTTTT. Its translation: CASRPRQDEKLFF.